This T cell receptor beta chain was profiled in a study of spatial heterogeneity in lung cancer. TCRdb reanalysed the 5' RACE reads using MiXCR and keeps one entry per CDR3 protein. Of 26,000 or so distinct CDR3 sequences in the sample, 10% to 15% were seen once. Ten or more counts support this clonotype. Trimming removed 2 bases at V and 4 bases at J, with 12 bases between. The CDR3 covers 15 residues. Germline V gene sequence: CDR1 SGHTA, CDR2 FQGTGA. Time point defined: sample taken at primary tumor resection. Unsorted samples of tumor, nontumor lung or frozen PBMC had their whole RNA sequenced. The donor group consisted of roughly 76 patients who had untreated, early-stage non-small cell lung cancer.

The source was PBMCs, collected at surgery. This receptor was taken from a female donor with early-stage non-small cell lung cancer. V is TRBV7-3 and J is TRBJ1-3, with D perhaps matching TRBD1 (5 bases). In nucleotides, the CDR3 is TGTGCCAGCAGCTTAGAGTCAGGGTCCGGAAACACCATATATTTT. This gives the protein CASSLESGSGNTIYF.